One sample yielded the 15 T cell receptor beta chains listed below, sequenced in a study of beta chain features in type 1 diabetes. What was sequenced were expressed TCRB transcripts, since all of the isolated RNA had been reverse transcribed. Method: immunoSEQ multiplex PCR; TCRdb's copy keeps in-frame clones and lacks some. The sample consists of hundreds of thousands of clones, 11% of them appearing once. The specimen was naive CD4+ T cells from blood. These TCRs come from a woman aged 30 to 39 in good health.

V usage is TRBV28 and J usage is TRBJ2-1; D unresolved. CDR3 size: 12 residues. Trimming took 2 bases from V and 7 from J, leaving 6 bases between them. Germline CDR1 and CDR2: MDHEN and SYDVKM. For the CDR3, the DNA is TGTGCCAGCAGTTTACTTGAGAATGAGCAGTTCTTC. Encoded protein: CASSLLENEQFF. Full variable domain (outside the CDR3, taken from reference TRBV28 and TRBJ2-1): DVKVTQSSRYLVKRTGEKVFLECVQDMDHENMFWYRQDPGLGLRLIYFSYDVKMKEKGDIPEGYSVSREKKERFSLILESASTNQTSMYLCASSLLENEQFFGPGTRLTVL.

This clone has more than one count but fewer than ten. V is TRBV25-1 and J is TRBJ2-5; a weak D match, TRBD1 (7 bases). The assigned J gene may be wrong: the sequence end matches TRBJ2-7 better. Per germline, CDR1 MGHDK and CDR2 SYGVNS. The CDR3 length is 15 residues. The CDR3 sequence is CASSELGGQNYEQYF. As DNA, the CDR3 is TGTGCCAGCAGTGAATTGGGGGGACAGAACTACGAGCAGTACTTC.

This clone has only a few counts. For the CDR3, the DNA is TGTGCCAGCACCACGCCGGGACTAGCGGGAGGGCCGGAAGATACGCAGTATTTT. Residues: CASTTPGLAGGPEDTQYF. V usage is TRBV28 and J usage is TRBJ2-3; 16 bases fit TRBD2. V lost 7 bases and J lost 5; bases outside the gene matches: 12. The germline CDR1 and CDR2 sequences are MDHEN and SYDVKM. The length of the CDR3 is 18 residues.

This clone was observed a few times. The chain joins TRBV6-5 to TRBJ2-3; the match to TRBD1 covers 10 bases. The CDR3 has 13 amino acids. CDR1 MNHEY and CDR2 SVGAGI come from the germline V gene. With 6 bases clipped from V and 4 bases from J, the junction kept 1 base outside the gene matches. This CDR3 is CASRGTGADTQYF. The CDR3 DNA follows: TGTGCCAGCAGAGGGACAGGGGCAGATACGCAGTATTTT.

V is TRBV6-5 and J is TRBJ2-7, with D perhaps matching TRBD2 (6 bases). The germline V and J ends were trimmed by 10 bases and 0 bases, with 16 bases remaining between them. The CDR3 spans 14 residues. CDR1 and CDR2 from the germline V gene are MNHEY and SVGAGI. CDR3 amino acids: CATRWGEDSYEQYF. CDR3 bases: TGTGCCACCCGATGGGGGGAGGACTCCTACGAGCAGTACTTC.

As concerns this clone: Within the sample, other DNA sequences also encode this same CDR3. This chain links TRBV5-4 with TRBJ2-1; TRBD2 agrees at 12 bases. J lost 4 bases, V lost 4 bases, and 3 bases had no gene match. Per germline, CDR1 SGHNT and CDR2 YYREEE (reference sequence). This CDR3 has 15 amino acids. The chain's CDR3 is CASSPTSGSYNEQFF. CDR3 sequence (DNA): TGTGCCAGCAGCCCGACTAGCGGGAGTTACAATGAGCAGTTCTTC.

This clone was found a few times. The chain links TRBV28 to TRBJ1-5; tentative D call: TRBD1 (6 bases). Deletions cut 11 bases from V and 4 bases from J, with 18 bases between. CDR3 length: 14 residues. Germline values: CDR1 MDHEN, CDR2 SYDVKM. The CDR3 bases are TGTGCCTCGATGCGGGGGCGGCTGAATCAGCCCCAGCATTTT. Translation gives CASMRGRLNQPQHF.

DNA for the CDR3: TGCGCCAGCAGCCAAGCGGCTAGCGGCTCCTACGAGCAGTACTTC. This encodes CASSQAASGSYEQYF. This chain joins TRBV4-3 and TRBJ2-5, with TRBD2 matching 7 bases. Matching the DNA end better, TRBJ2-7 makes the J call doubtful. The CDR3 contains 15 residues. Germline V gene data show CDR1 as LGHNA and CDR2 as YSLEER.

This chain connects TRBV7-9 to TRBJ2-7; D is undetermined. V was clipped by 6 bases and J by 4 bases, with 10 bases between them. Germline CDR1 and CDR2: SEHNR and FQNEAQ (reference sequence). This CDR3 region has 12 residues. The CDR3 region has the DNA TGTGCCAGCAGGTTGCTAGGATACGAGCAGTACTTC. Its protein product is CASRLLGYEQYF.

V usage is TRBV4-3 and J usage is TRBJ2-1; D may be TRBD2 (5 bases). The V and J ends lost 3 bases and 9 bases respectively, with 15 bases between them. The germline V gene encodes CDR1 LGHNA and CDR2 YSLEER. The CDR3 is 14 residues long. CDR3 sequence reads: CASSHQHLEAEQFF. The CDR3 bases are TGCGCCAGCAGCCATCAACACCTGGAGGCTGAGCAGTTCTTC.

This clone was recorded a few times. The gene calls are TRBV7-2 and TRBJ2-1, with TRBD2 identical over 11 bases. This CDR3 region has 15 residues. Trimming removed 1 base from V and 8 bases from J; junction bases left unmatched: 4. Germline V gene lookup returns CDR1 SGHTA and CDR2 FQGNSA. As DNA, the CDR3 is TGTGCCAGCAGCTTAGTTACTAGCGGGAGTGATGAGCAGTTCTTC. It codes for CASSLVTSGSDEQFF.

This clone showed up just a few times. Other DNA sequences from this sample encode an identical CDR3 as well. The rearrangement joins TRBV29-1 to TRBJ2-5; 11 bases agree with TRBD1. The V segment lost 3 bases and the J segment 5 bases; nucleotides outside the gene matches: 2. This CDR3 region has 13 residues. Germline lookup yields CDR1 SQVTM and CDR2 ANQGSEA. The CDR3 DNA reads as TGCAGCGTTGAGCGGGACAGGGGGGAGACCCAGTACTTC. Residues: CSVERDRGETQYF.

The genes are TRBV18 and TRBJ2-4, with D unresolved. V was cut by 2 bases and J by 5 bases, with 7 bases left in between. This CDR3 has 13 residues. CDR1 and CDR2 from the germline V gene are KGHSH and LQKENI. The CDR3 DNA reads TGTGCCAGCTCACCAGGGCTCGAAAACATTCAGTACTTC. It codes for CASSPGLENIQYF.

In this sample, this clone turned up a few times. The chain uses TRBV28 and TRBJ2-3; 7 nucleotides line up with TRBD1. CDR3 size: 14 residues. Germline assignment: CDR1 MDHEN and CDR2 SYDVKM. The V and J ends lost 3 bases and 2 bases, in that order; junction bases with no gene match: 2. As DNA, the CDR3 is TGTGCCAGCAGTTTGGGACAGCCCACAGATACGCAGTATTTT. As protein: CASSLGQPTDTQYF.

This clone has only a few counts. The rearrangement joins TRBV9 to TRBJ2-1; 12 positions match TRBD2. Germline loops: CDR1 SGDLS, CDR2 YYNGEE. J was trimmed by 9 bases and V by 1 base; bases with no gene match: 5. The CDR3 loop spans 15 amino acids. In DNA form, the CDR3 reads TGTGCCAGCAGCGTACTAGCGGGAGGGCCCGGTGAGCAGTTCTTC. Its protein is CASSVLAGGPGEQFF.